Reported below is one T cell receptor (beta chain). A much larger clonotype is one base distant, so this may be a read error. Germline CDR1 and CDR2: ENHRY and SYGVKD. The CDR3 sequence is 17 residues long. RNA transcripts gave rise to amplified TCR beta CDR3 regions. The HTBI set primed first-round TCR CDR3 RT-PCR. TCRdb redid the calling of the multiplex PCR reads with MiXCR, one entry per CDR3 protein. Among around 720,000 distinct CDR3 sequences listed, around 40% were seen once. Stable hyperthyroidism: no ophthalmopathy progression over 18 months of follow-up. Patients between 18 and 65 years old had hyperthyroidism, newly diagnosed and lasting under 2 months. The data stem from a study of T cells in Graves' hyperthyroidism and ophthalmopathy. The overall study: Peripheral blood collection took place at initial diagnosis, before any treatment.

V gene TRBV10-3 combines with J gene TRBJ1-1, with 7 bases that match TRBD1. The source material was blood. The clonotype was recovered from a middle-aged woman with Graves' hyperthyroidism. Here the CDR3 reads CAISESRGLGMNAEAFF. CDR3 DNA sequence: TGTGCCATCAGTGAGTCGAGGGGGCTAGGGATGAACGCTGAAGCTTTCTTT.